This passage covers 27 T cell receptor beta chains from one sample sequenced in a study of blood T cell repertoires in COVID-19. The assay was immunoSEQ multiplex PCR, and TCRdb's table has in-frame clones only and misses some. Of about 120,000 clones listed, 80% to 90% are singletons. Sequenced material: peripheral blood. Source of these receptors: a man in his 70s who had recovered from COVID-19.

V and J are TRBV6-5 and TRBJ2-7; tentatively, D is TRBD2 (5 bases). The CDR3 length is 13 residues. V was shortened by 5 bases and J by 4 bases, with 12 bases between the two germline ends. Germline V gene data show CDR1 as MNHEY and CDR2 as SVGAGI. The CDR3 DNA sequence: TGTGCCAGCAGTCTTCCCGGGGTATACGAGCAGTACTTC. Encoded protein: CASSLPGVYEQYF.

The J gene is TRBJ2-5, the V gene TRBV10-2, with 8 bases aligning to TRBD1. The CDR3 sequence is 12 residues long. Trimming took 4 bases from V and 5 from J; bases not matched to a gene: 0. Germline V gene data show CDR1 as WSHSY and CDR2 as SAAADI. CDR3 loop: CASSGQGETQYF. The CDR3 coding sequence is TGCGCCAGCAGTGGACAGGGGGAGACCCAGTACTTC.

The chain links TRBV27 to TRBJ1-1, with D uncertain. Germline V lookup: CDR1 MNHEY, CDR2 SMNVEV (reference sequence). The CDR3 length is 13 residues. Trimming removed 6 bases at V and 4 bases at J, with 12 bases between. The CDR3 DNA reads TGTGCCAGCAGCCAACCCTGGGCCACTGAAGCTTTCTTT. This gives the protein CASSQPWATEAFF.

This clone was observed many times. The V and J genes are TRBV7-2 and TRBJ2-5; TRBD1 agrees at 8 bases. V dropped 0 bases and J dropped 4; count of bases not matched to a gene: 4. In germline, CDR1 is SGHTA, CDR2 FQGNSA. This CDR3 comprises 15 residues. The CDR3 sequence: CASSLAPRGRETQYF. DNA of the CDR3: TGTGCCAGCAGCTTAGCCCCCAGGGGGCGAGAGACCCAGTACTTC.

The chain employs TRBV6-5 and TRBJ1-4, with D perhaps TRBD1 (5 bases). V lost 8 bases, J lost 6 bases, and 13 bases lay in between. The CDR3 has 13 amino acids. Germline V CDR1 and CDR2: MNHEY, SVGAGI. The CDR3 bases are TGTGCCAGCCGACAGAATCGGTATGAAAAACTGTTTTTT. Protein product: CASRQNRYEKLFF.

The count of this clone is one. V usage is TRBV7-2 and J usage is TRBJ2-5, with 7 bases aligning to TRBD2. The CDR3 extends over 13 amino acids. J lost 2 bases, V lost 3 bases, and 0 bases had no gene match. The germline CDR1 and CDR2 sequences are SGHTA and FQGNSA. The CDR3 bases are TGTGCCAGCAGCTTTAGCGGGCAAGAGACCCAGTACTTC. This codes for CASSFSGQETQYF.

V and J are TRBV7-9 and TRBJ2-1; 9 nucleotides align to TRBD2. CDR3 size: 15 residues. V trimming: 5 bases; J trimming: 7 bases; junction bases outside the gene matches: 9. CDR1 is SEHNR, CDR2 FQNEAQ, per germline (reference sequence). CDR3: CASSLSGLAGNEQFF. Here the CDR3 DNA reads TGTGCCAGCAGCCTATCGGGACTAGCAGGAAATGAGCAGTTCTTC. Filled out from reference TRBV7-9 and TRBJ2-1, the complete variable domain reads DTGVSQNPRHKITKRGQNVTFRCDPISEHNRLYWYRQTLGQGPEFLTYFQNEAQLEKSRLLSDRFSAERPKGSFSTLEIQRTEQGDSAMYLCASSLSGLAGNEQFFGPGTRLTVL.

J is TRBJ1-6 and V is TRBV27; TRBD1 matches 7 bases. The CDR3 consists of 20 residues. The junction had 12 bases not matched to a gene; V was cut back by 1 base and J by 0 bases. CDR1 and CDR2 from the germline V gene are MNHEY and SMNVEV (reference sequence). The CDR3 region has the DNA TGTGCCAGCAGTTTATTATCCCCGACAGGGTCCAGCTCCTATAATTCACCCCTCCACTTT. Protein: CASSLLSPTGSSSYNSPLHF.

The chain couples TRBV10-3 to TRBJ1-5; D perhaps matches TRBD1 (5 bases). CDR3 length: 17 residues. Germline assignment: CDR1 ENHRY and CDR2 SYGVKD. Deletions cut 3 bases from V and 0 bases from J, with 15 bases between. The CDR3 DNA is TGTGCCATCAGTGAAACCTCGGGGGGTTATAGCAATCAGCCCCAGCATTTT. Protein sequence: CAISETSGGYSNQPQHF.

The rearrangement uses TRBV14 and TRBJ2-5, with D uncertain. Trimming cost V 0 bases and J 7 bases, with 15 bases left between them. The germline V gene encodes CDR1 SGHDN and CDR2 FVKESK. CDR3 size: 15 residues. This chain's CDR3 is CASSQDTSPTRTQYF. CDR3 DNA: TGTGCCAGCAGCCAAGATACGAGCCCTACGAGGACCCAGTACTTC.

The rearrangement uses TRBV28 and TRBJ1-1, with a weak D call TRBD1 (6 bases). The germline V gene has CDR1 MDHEN and CDR2 SYDVKM. V lost 7 bases, J lost 4 bases, and 28 bases lay in between. CDR3 length: 18 residues. The CDR3 protein is CASTRAGLQGDVGTEAFF. CDR3 in DNA: TGTGCCAGCACCCGGGCCGGATTACAGGGCGATGTAGGCACTGAAGCTTTCTTT. Filled out from reference TRBV28 and TRBJ1-1, the complete variable domain reads DVKVTQSSRYLVKRTGEKVFLECVQDMDHENMFWYRQDPGLGLRLIYFSYDVKMKEKGDIPEGYSVSREKKERFSLILESASTNQTSMYLCASTRAGLQGDVGTEAFFGQGTRLTVV.

The chain's CDR3 is CASSSGREAETQYF. The CDR3 bases are TGTGCCAGCAGTTCGGGACGGGAGGCGGAGACCCAGTACTTC. The chain has TRBV27 and TRBJ2-5; 7 positions agree with TRBD2. From germline, CDR1 is MNHEY and CDR2 SMNVEV (reference sequence). The CDR3 totals 14 residues. V shed 4 bases and J 5 bases; nucleotides not matched to a gene: 7.

The chain carries TRBV19 and TRBJ2-7; TRBD1 aligns across 10 bases. This CDR3 is built from 17 residues. The V gene end was trimmed by 5 bases and the J gene end by 7 bases; junction bases not matched to a gene: 17. Germline V CDR1 and CDR2: LNHDA, SQIVND (reference sequence). DNA of the CDR3: TGTGCCAGTAGTTCCCTCTTCCCGGGACAGGGGCTTCGAGAGCAGTACTTC. Residues: CASSSLFPGQGLREQYF. Combining the CDR3 with reference TRBV19 and TRBJ2-7 gives the whole variable domain DGGITQSPKYLFRKEGQNVTLSCEQNLNHDAMYWYRQDPGQGLRLIYYSQIVNDFQKGDIAEGYSVSREKKESFPLTVTSAQKNPTAFYLCASSSLFPGQGLREQYFGPGTRLTVT.

This chain uses TRBV13 with TRBJ2-2; D remains ambiguous. CDR1 is PRHDT and CDR2 is FYEKMQ in the germline V gene (reference sequence). The ends were cut back, 2 bases at V and 1 base at J, with 8 bases in the middle. The CDR3 contains 15 residues. CDR3 sequence (DNA): TGTGCCAGCAGCTTAAAACCCGGGAACACCGGGGAGCTGTTTTTT. It is translated as CASSLKPGNTGELFF.

This rearrangement joins TRBV6-1 to TRBJ1-2; tentative D call: TRBD1 (6 bases). The CDR3 loop spans 17 amino acids. V lost 2 bases and J lost 8, with 24 bases in between. Germline lookup yields CDR1 MNHNS and CDR2 SASEGT. This CDR3 is CASSESLSVGGWSGYTF. The DNA for the CDR3 is TGTGCCAGCAGTGAATCTCTTTCGGTTGGGGGCTGGTCCGGCTACACCTTC.

The rearrangement joins TRBV4-1 to TRBJ2-1; the match to TRBD1 covers 9 bases. The CDR3 totals 14 residues. Germline loops: CDR1 MGHRA, CDR2 YSYEKL. The V segment lost 10 bases and the J segment 8 bases; nucleotides outside the gene matches: 12. This CDR3 reads CATRIRDRVDEQFF. The CDR3 nucleotides read TGCGCCACCAGAATCCGGGACAGGGTAGATGAGCAGTTCTTC.

V is TRBV9 and J is TRBJ1-3; D is perhaps TRBD1 (5 bases). There are 12 residues in the CDR3. V shed 0 bases and J shed 7 bases, with 5 bases lying between them. Germline CDR1 reads SGDLS; CDR2 reads YYNGEE. CDR3 sequence (DNA): TGTGCCAGCAGCGTAGACAGGAACACCATATATTTT. Translation: CASSVDRNTIYF.

The chain recombines TRBV2 with TRBJ2-1, with 11 positions matching TRBD2. Germline lookup yields CDR1 SNHLY and CDR2 FYNNEI. J was trimmed by 5 bases and V by 6 bases; bases with no gene match: 3. The CDR3 is 14 amino acids. The CDR3 is CASRGSGRDNEQFF. The CDR3 nucleotides are TGTGCCAGCAGAGGTAGCGGGAGGGACAATGAGCAGTTCTTC.

A single count supports this clone. This rearrangement joins TRBV6-2 or TRBV6-3 to TRBJ1-2, with 8 bases identical to TRBD1. The CDR3 is 13 amino acids. V gave up 5 bases and J gave up 9 bases; unmatched junction bases: 8. Germline assignment: CDR1 MNHEY and CDR2 SVGEGT. The CDR3 DNA follows: TGTGCCAGCAGTCCAGGGGGCTTGGGGAGCTACACCTTC. This translates into CASSPGGLGSYTF.

CDR3 bases: TGTGCCAGCAGCTTAGAACGGGGTTGGACAGGGGGCCCCGACTACGAGCAGTACTTC. Encoded protein: CASSLERGWTGGPDYEQYF. The rearrangement uses TRBV11-2 and TRBJ2-7; 11 bases map to TRBD1. The CDR3 consists of 19 residues. CDR1 is SGHAT and CDR2 is FQNNGV in the germline V gene. J gave up 3 bases and V 0 bases, and 13 bases lay outside the gene matches.

This chain links TRBV6-5 with TRBJ2-1; 8 bases fit TRBD2. From germline, CDR1 is MNHEY and CDR2 SVGAGI. The CDR3 runs to 15 residues. The junction had 9 bases not matched to a gene; V was cut back by 2 bases and J by 9 bases. CDR3 sequence: CASSYPSGSLGEQFF. CDR3 DNA sequence: TGTGCCAGCAGTTACCCGAGCGGGAGTCTAGGTGAGCAGTTCTTC.

The chain has TRBV27 and TRBJ2-7; 10 bases line up with TRBD2. The ends lost 7 bases at V and 6 bases at J; junction bases unmatched: 6. The V gene's germline CDR1 is MNHEY and CDR2 SMNVEV (reference sequence). The CDR3 covers 13 residues. The CDR3 region is CASKTSGVTEQYF. The CDR3 DNA reads as TGTGCCAGCAAAACTAGCGGGGTAACCGAGCAGTACTTC.

J is TRBJ2-2 and V is TRBV7-8; TRBD1 is a possible D gene (5 bases). Deletions cut 5 bases from V and 0 bases from J, with 10 bases between. The germline V gene has CDR1 SGHVS and CDR2 FQNEAQ. The CDR3 covers 15 residues. The CDR3 protein is CASSRQYPNTGELFF. In DNA form, the CDR3 reads TGTGCCAGCAGCCGACAGTATCCGAACACCGGGGAGCTGTTTTTT.

The chain has TRBV7-9 and TRBJ2-3; 10 bases fit TRBD2. With 7 bases clipped from V and 0 bases from J, the junction kept 19 bases outside the gene matches. The V gene's germline CDR1 is SEHNR and CDR2 FQNEAQ (reference sequence). The CDR3 extends over 20 amino acids. CDR3 bases: TGTGCCAGCACCTTCTCTGTTAGCGGGAGGTTTCAGATCAGCACAGATACGCAGTATTTT. Protein sequence: CASTFSVSGRFQISTDTQYF.

This clone was recorded only once. V usage is TRBV6-5 and J usage is TRBJ1-6; D remains ambiguous. The CDR3 extends over 13 amino acids. V lost 5 bases, J lost 4 bases, and 6 bases lay in between. Germline CDR1 MNHEY, CDR2 SVGAGI. Here the CDR3 DNA reads TGTGCCAGCAGTCCGTCGTATAATTCACCCCTCCACTTT. Protein sequence: CASSPSYNSPLHF.

This clone was seen once. The chain links TRBV5-1 to TRBJ2-3; the D is unclear. V was pared by 2 bases and J by 2 bases, with 9 bases between. Germline CDR1 reads SGHRS; CDR2 reads YFSETQ. The CDR3 spans 14 residues. The chain's CDR3 is CASSFLVTTDTQYF. The DNA for the CDR3 is TGCGCCAGCAGCTTTCTAGTGACCACAGATACGCAGTATTTT.

The rearrangement links TRBV2 to TRBJ1-2; the D gene is possibly TRBD1 (6 bases). The V and J ends lost 6 bases and 7 bases respectively, with 12 bases between them. The CDR3 is 12 residues long. The germline gives CDR1 SNHLY, CDR2 FYNNEI. This chain's CDR3 is CASSQTGGGYTF. CDR3 nucleotides: TGTGCCAGCAGCCAGACAGGAGGTGGCTACACCTTC.